The next 27 T cell receptor beta chains were all read from a single sample in a study of cytotoxic CD8 clonotypes in ibrutinib-treated CLL. Profiling relied on immunoSEQ multiplex PCR, and the TCRdb table lists in-frame clones only, not all of them. The sample has 30,000 to 40,000 clones, around 70% seen once. The specimen comprised PBMCs, sampled before ibrutinib treatment. The receptors derive from a human donor with chronic lymphocytic leukemia.

V is TRBV5-6 and J is TRBJ2-7; D call uncertain. Trimming shortened V by 2 bases and J by 2 bases, and 8 bases separated the two germline ends. CDR1 SGHDT and CDR2 YYEEEE come from the germline V gene. The CDR3 is 13 amino acids. CDR3 coding DNA: TGTGCCAGCAGCTTACGGTGGACCTACGAGCAGTACTTC. Its protein product is CASSLRWTYEQYF.

By share, this clone counts as medium-sized. The rearrangement uses TRBV4-3 and TRBJ1-3; 7 bases map to TRBD1. The CDR3 totals 16 residues. Germline V gives CDR1 LGHNA, CDR2 YSLEER. V lost 0 bases to trimming and J lost 9 bases; unmatched junction nucleotides: 11. The CDR3 coding sequence is TGCGCCAGCAGCCAAGAAGGGGGCGGGGGATCAGGCACCATATATTTT. It is translated as CASSQEGGGGSGTIYF.

This clone was counted only a few times. The gene calls are TRBV30 and TRBJ1-3, with D maybe TRBD1 (5 bases). Trimming removed 0 bases at V and 5 bases at J, with 11 bases between. Germline V lookup: CDR1 GTSNPN, CDR2 SVGIG (reference sequence). The CDR3 runs to 14 residues. The CDR3 DNA follows: TGTGCCTGGAGTGTACCGGGACCTAGAAACACCATATATTTT. Amino acid sequence: CAWSVPGPRNTIYF.

The V and J genes are TRBV5-1 and TRBJ1-5; maybe TRBD1 (6 bases). CDR1 SGHRS and CDR2 YFSETQ come from the germline V gene. Trimming shortened V by 0 bases and J by 4 bases, and 11 bases separated the two germline ends. The CDR3 covers 15 residues. CDR3 in amino acids: CASSLVPGVNQPQHF. The CDR3 DNA sequence: TGCGCCAGCAGCTTGGTCCCAGGGGTTAATCAGCCCCAGCATTTT.

The chain links TRBV4-3 to TRBJ1-5; 7 positions agree with TRBD1. Germline loops: CDR1 LGHNA, CDR2 YSLEER. The J segment lost 0 bases and the V segment lost 0 bases, leaving 11 bases of the junction unmatched. The CDR3 is made up of 19 amino acids. CDR3 amino acids: CASSQDLVAGGSSNQPQHF. The CDR3 DNA reads TGCGCCAGCAGCCAAGATCTTGTGGCAGGGGGTAGTAGCAATCAGCCCCAGCATTTT.

This clone was seen once. V and J are TRBV7-9 and TRBJ2-2; the D gene is possibly TRBD2 (6 bases). V was clipped by 3 bases and J by 3 bases, with 14 bases between them. The germline V gene has CDR1 SEHNR and CDR2 FQNEAQ (reference sequence). This CDR3 has 16 residues. The CDR3 reads CASSFIIGGDTGELFF. DNA for the CDR3: TGTGCCAGCAGCTTTATTATTGGAGGGGACACCGGGGAGCTGTTTTTT.

The chain is built from TRBV10-3 and TRBJ1-1; D is undetermined. The germline V and J ends were trimmed by 5 bases and 2 bases, with 9 bases remaining between them. The germline V gene encodes CDR1 ENHRY and CDR2 SYGVKD. CDR3 length equals 13 residues. CDR3 coding DNA: TGTGCCATCAGTCTTAAAACTAACACTGAAGCTTTCTTT. It translates to CAISLKTNTEAFF.

The genes are TRBV27 and TRBJ1-2, with D uncertain. This CDR3 is built from 16 residues. Germline assignment: CDR1 MNHEY and CDR2 SMNVEV (reference sequence). The V and J ends lost 6 bases and 4 bases respectively, with 21 bases between them. CDR3 loop: CASSPLGAGPRYGYTF. The DNA for the CDR3 is TGTGCCAGCAGCCCCTTGGGAGCAGGACCTCGCTATGGCTACACCTTC.

The J gene is TRBJ2-3, the V gene TRBV29-1, with D perhaps matching TRBD1 (6 bases). The germline gives CDR1 SQVTM, CDR2 ANQGSEA. This CDR3 comprises 13 residues. The V gene lost 8 bases and the J gene lost 0 bases, with 12 bases spanning the gap. This CDR3 reads CSIARGSTDTQYF. The CDR3 DNA reads TGCAGCATCGCAAGGGGGAGCACAGATACGCAGTATTTT.

The DNA for the CDR3 is TGTGCCAGCAGTTACGGGCTAGCGGGGTCCCCCTACGAGCAGTACTTC. This translates into CASSYGLAGSPYEQYF. The chain uses TRBV6-5 and TRBJ2-7, with 9 bases aligning to TRBD2. The CDR3 is made up of 16 amino acids. The V segment lost 2 bases and the J segment 2 bases; nucleotides outside the gene matches: 7. In germline, CDR1 is MNHEY, CDR2 SVGAGI.

This clone was detected only a few times. The V and J genes are TRBV7-8 and TRBJ1-1; D is unresolved. The CDR3 is 15 residues long. V was pared by 1 base and J by 4 bases, with 13 bases between. Germline V lookup: CDR1 SGHVS, CDR2 FQNEAQ. The CDR3 here is CASSLVDRVGTEAFF. The CDR3 nucleotides are TGTGCCAGCAGCTTAGTCGATAGAGTGGGCACTGAAGCTTTCTTT.

The rearrangement joins TRBV6-4 to TRBJ2-2; 9 nucleotides line up with TRBD1. CDR3 length: 15 residues. Germline V gene data show CDR1 as MRHNA and CDR2 as SNTAGT. V lost 8 bases to trimming and J lost 6 bases; unmatched junction nucleotides: 10. CDR3 bases: TGTGCCAGCCGGAAGGCCGGGACAGGGTCCGGGGAGCTGTTTTTT. This encodes CASRKAGTGSGELFF.

This chain joins TRBV4-3 and TRBJ2-3; 7 bases are a match to TRBD2. The CDR3 consists of 20 residues. Germline loops: CDR1 LGHNA, CDR2 YSLEER. V lost 1 base and J lost 0; bases outside the gene matches: 16. CDR3 in amino acids: CASSQGWFETSRSSTDTQYF. The CDR3 region has the DNA TGCGCCAGCAGCCAAGGATGGTTTGAGACTAGCCGTTCTAGCACAGATACGCAGTATTTT.

This clone has only a few counts. The chain combines TRBV11-2 with TRBJ2-7; D might be TRBD2 (6 bases). Trimming shortened V by 2 bases and J by 3 bases, and 8 bases separated the two germline ends. This CDR3 spans 13 amino acids. In germline, CDR1 is SGHAT, CDR2 FQNNGV. In nucleotides, the CDR3 is TGTGCCAGCAGCTTATCGGGAGTCTACGAGCAGTACTTC. It specifies CASSLSGVYEQYF.

This clone appeared once. This sequence joins TRBV2 and TRBJ2-7; 9 positions agree with TRBD1. Germline values: CDR1 SNHLY, CDR2 FYNNEI. The CDR3 is 13 amino acids. The V and J ends lost 5 bases and 5 bases, in that order; junction bases with no gene match: 4. This CDR3 is CASSPGTGNEQYF. DNA for the CDR3: TGTGCCAGCAGTCCCGGGACAGGGAACGAGCAGTACTTC.

A few counts support this clone. V and J are TRBV19 and TRBJ2-7, with 8 nucleotides matching TRBD1. Germline V gene data show CDR1 as LNHDA and CDR2 as SQIVND (reference sequence). CDR3 size: 14 residues. Trimming cost V 4 bases and J 3 bases; bases outside gene matches: 5. This chain's CDR3 is CASSTTGTGYEQYF. For the CDR3, the DNA is TGTGCCAGTAGTACGACGGGGACAGGCTACGAGCAGTACTTC. Supplemented by reference TRBV19 and TRBJ2-7, the full variable domain reads DGGITQSPKYLFRKEGQNVTLSCEQNLNHDAMYWYRQDPGQGLRLIYYSQIVNDFQKGDIAEGYSVSREKKESFPLTVTSAQKNPTAFYLCASSTTGTGYEQYFGPGTRLTVT.

The J gene is TRBJ1-3, the V gene TRBV28; D ambiguous. V dropped 2 bases and J dropped 0 bases, with 11 bases sitting between them. The CDR3 is 16 amino acids. Per the germline V gene, CDR1 is MDHEN and CDR2 is SYDVKM. The CDR3 DNA sequence: TGTGCCAGCAGTTTACCAACGCTCCTCTCTGGAAACACCATATATTTT. Its protein is CASSLPTLLSGNTIYF.

The J gene is TRBJ2-7, the V gene TRBV9; D might be TRBD1 (6 bases). CDR3 length equals 14 residues. Deletions cut 3 bases from V and 2 bases from J, with 12 bases between. CDR1 SGDLS and CDR2 YYNGEE come from the germline V gene. CDR3 DNA sequence: TGTGCCAGCAGCGGACCGACAGGACCCTACGAGCAGTACTTC. This encodes CASSGPTGPYEQYF.

This clone has a handful of counts. The genes are TRBV19 and TRBJ1-6; 11 nucleotides line up with TRBD1. The CDR3 has 15 amino acids. Germline CDR1 reads LNHDA; CDR2 reads SQIVND (reference sequence). Germline trimming cut 4 bases from V and 9 bases from J; bases unmatched to any gene: 5. The CDR3 coding sequence is TGTGCCAGTAGTACCGGGACAGGGGGTGGTTCACCCCTCCACTTT. It yields the protein CASSTGTGGGSPLHF.

The gene calls are TRBV18 and TRBJ1-3; 7 bases are shared with TRBD1. Per the germline V gene, CDR1 is KGHSH and CDR2 is LQKENI. The CDR3 is 14 amino acids. After removal of 4 bases from V and 2 bases from J, the junction contained 2 bases not matched to a gene. The CDR3: CASSQDRAGNTIYF. The CDR3 DNA sequence: TGTGCCAGCTCACAAGACAGGGCTGGAAACACCATATATTTT. Together with reference TRBV18 and TRBJ1-3, the CDR3 gives the full variable domain: NAGVMQNPRHLVRRRGQEARLRCSPMKGHSHVYWYRQLPEEGLKFMVYLQKENIIDESGMPKERFSAEFPKEGPSILRIQQVVRGDSAAYFCASSQDRAGNTIYFGEGSWLTVV.

The CDR3 here is CAISETQGAGETQYF. DNA for the CDR3: TGTGCCATCAGCGAAACACAGGGGGCAGGGGAGACCCAGTACTTC. The gene calls are TRBV10-3 and TRBJ2-5; 9 bases align to TRBD1. After removal of 6 bases from V and 5 bases from J, the junction contained 10 bases not matched to a gene. Germline V gene data show CDR1 as ENHRY and CDR2 as SYGVKD. This CDR3 is built from 15 residues.

In this sample, this clone turned up once. The chain recombines TRBV7-2 with TRBJ2-7, with D possibly being TRBD1 (5 bases). Trimming removed 1 base at V and 3 bases at J, with 22 bases between. The CDR3 runs 18 residues. Germline V gene sequence: CDR1 SGHTA, CDR2 FQGNSA. CDR3 loop: CASSLGTGGSIAFYEQYF. The CDR3 DNA sequence: TGTGCCAGCAGCTTAGGTACAGGTGGCAGTATCGCTTTCTACGAGCAGTACTTC.

The V and J genes are TRBV19 and TRBJ2-3; D gene ambiguous. V shed 1 base and J shed 0 bases, with 11 bases lying between them. The CDR3 has 16 residues. Germline V gene sequence: CDR1 LNHDA, CDR2 SQIVND (reference sequence). CDR3 coding DNA: TGTGCCAGTAGTATAGGCCCCTCTCCTAGCACAGATACGCAGTATTTT. It encodes CASSIGPSPSTDTQYF.

This clone was seen once. The V call is TRBV5-8, the J call TRBJ1-6, with no clear D. This CDR3 is 16 amino acids long. Germline values: CDR1 SGHTS, CDR2 YDEGEE. V lost 4 bases to trimming and J lost 1 base, with 12 bases between them. The CDR3 is CASSRSMGSYNSPLHF. The DNA of the CDR3 is TGTGCCAGCAGCCGGAGCATGGGTTCCTATAATTCACCCCTCCACTTT.

The rearrangement links TRBV14 to TRBJ2-1, with 10 bases lining up with TRBD2. The V gene's germline CDR1 is SGHDN and CDR2 FVKESK. V gave up 1 base and J gave up 8 bases; unmatched junction bases: 20. The length of the CDR3 is 20 residues. The CDR3 here is CASSQVKLSFVASGRYEQFF. CDR3 bases: TGTGCCAGCAGCCAAGTGAAACTCTCTTTTGTCGCTAGCGGGAGATATGAGCAGTTCTTC. The whole variable domain, filled in from reference TRBV14 and TRBJ2-1, reads EAGVTQFPSHSVIEKGQTVTLRCDPISGHDNLYWYRRVMGKEIKFLLHFVKESKQDESGMPNNRFLAERTGGTYSTLKVQPAELEDSGVYFCASSQVKLSFVASGRYEQFFGPGTRLTVL.

The rearrangement joins TRBV9 to TRBJ2-1; maybe TRBD2 (6 bases). CDR3 size: 14 residues. Germline CDR1 is SGDLS and CDR2 is YYNGEE. The ends were cut back, 5 bases at V and 1 base at J, with 10 bases in the middle. The CDR3 reads CASSVSGSYNEQFF. The CDR3 coding sequence is TGTGCCAGCAGTGTTAGCGGATCCTACAATGAGCAGTTCTTC.

This chain links TRBV19 with TRBJ2-5; TRBD1 aligns across 8 bases. Looked up from germline, CDR1 is LNHDA and CDR2 is SQIVND (reference sequence). The V and J ends lost 3 bases and 5 bases, in that order; junction bases with no gene match: 5. The CDR3 sequence is 14 residues long. The CDR3 region has the DNA TGTGCCAGTAGTATCGGGACAGGCCGGGAGACCCAGTACTTC. Amino acid sequence: CASSIGTGRETQYF. Looking up the rest from reference TRBV19 and TRBJ2-5 gives the full variable domain: DGGITQSPKYLFRKEGQNVTLSCEQNLNHDAMYWYRQDPGQGLRLIYYSQIVNDFQKGDIAEGYSVSREKKESFPLTVTSAQKNPTAFYLCASSIGTGRETQYFGPGTRLLVL.